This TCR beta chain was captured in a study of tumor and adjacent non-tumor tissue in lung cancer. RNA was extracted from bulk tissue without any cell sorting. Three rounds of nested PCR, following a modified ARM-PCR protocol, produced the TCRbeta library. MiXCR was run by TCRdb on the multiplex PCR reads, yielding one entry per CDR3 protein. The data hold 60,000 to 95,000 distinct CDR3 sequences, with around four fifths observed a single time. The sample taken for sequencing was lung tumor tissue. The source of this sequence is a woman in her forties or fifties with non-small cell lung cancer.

The CDR3 sequence is CASSLGRQDSADTQYF. The CDR3 nucleotides read TGTGCCAGCAGCTTAGGGCGGCAGGATAGTGCAGATACGCAGTATTTT. The rearrangement joins TRBV11-3 to TRBJ2-3; D gene uncertain. Germline CDR1 is SGHNT and CDR2 is YENEEA. The germline V and J ends were trimmed by 1 base and 4 bases, with 15 bases remaining between them. This CDR3 contains 16 residues.